This TCR beta chain originates from a study of T cell responses to AZD1222 COVID-19 vaccine. Trimming pared 7 bases from V and 1 base from J, leaving 13 bases between. Germline V gene sequence: CDR1 LNHDA, CDR2 SQIVND (reference sequence). The CDR3 has 15 residues. As concerns this clone: Its antigen is unknown.

Study conclusions and caveats: The donor cohort was predominantly white British with a female majority, and clonal diversity may have been underestimated. Seropositivity was recorded at baseline in only 6 or 7 AZD1222 recipients.

TCRdb's copy holds only in-frame clones and misses some; the assay was immunoSEQ multiplex PCR. The sample has some 80,000 clones; around 88% are singletons. The gene calls are TRBV19 and TRBJ1-4, with a possible D match to TRBD1 (6 bases). The source of this sequence is an adult who received the MenACWY meningococcal vaccine as a control. Specimen: peripheral blood, collected 28 days after the second dose of the MenACWY control vaccine. The CDR3 reads CASNRAGKTNEKLFF. The CDR3 nucleotides read TGTGCCAGTAACAGGGCGGGTAAAACTAATGAAAAACTGTTTTTT.